The T cell receptor beta chain described here comes from a study of blood T cell repertoires in COVID-19. As for the study in general: Acute and convalescent COVID-19 specimens originated in the United States, Italy and Spain. PBMCs, B-cell-depleted T cells, or T cells provided the cDNA or gDNA that made up the material.

Germline-derived CDR1 and CDR2 are LNHNV and YYDKDF (reference sequence). V lost 1 base to trimming and J lost 3 bases; unmatched junction nucleotides: 3. The CDR3 length is 16 residues. Per the study methods: Amplification of reference gene primers was used by the study to estimate nucleated cell counts. This table comes from immunoSEQ multiplex PCR, and its TCRdb copy is limited to in-frame clones, with some not included. Clonal size and the V and J genes are those of that table, whereas D and trimming came from the DNA. Among approximately 100,000 clones listed, about 89% were seen once. Sequencing used peripheral blood. The chain has TRBV15 and TRBJ1-3; 10 positions match TRBD1. This TCR came from a man between 50 and 59 years old with acute or convalescent COVID-19. DNA of the CDR3: TGTGCCACCAGCAGAGTAGGGACAGGGGTTGGAAACACCATATATTTT. It yields the protein CATSRVGTGVGNTIYF.